This TCR beta chain originates from a study of OX40 agonist ivuxolimab in advanced cancers. As for the study in general: Patients' therapy was ivuxolimab, an antibody that acts as an agonist of OX40 (CD134). Dosing consisted of intravenous ivuxolimab at 0.01 to 10 mg/kg every 2 weeks. Broader study findings: Certain nonresponders additionally had low normalized T-cell clonal expansion. The antigens recognized by the expanded peripheral T cells, that is their antigen specificity, were not determined.

Using immunoSEQ multiplex PCR, the repertoire was profiled, and TCRdb retains in-frame clones only, with some absent. Among around 69,000 clones, about 90% were seen once, and the ten largest hold 2.5% to 3.5%. CDR1 and CDR2 (germline): KGHSH, LQKENI. Trimming left V 2 bases short and J 2 bases short, with 13 bases between. The CDR3 extends over 16 amino acids. This clone was observed once. Its antigen is still unknown. The receptor was isolated from an adult with an advanced solid tumor such as melanoma, head and neck, liver or kidney cancer. Specimen: CD4+ or CD8+ T cells sorted from blood, collected in a trial of the OX40 agonist ivuxolimab. The chain uses TRBV18 and TRBJ2-4; D unresolved. The CDR3: CASSPAAHGPKNIQYF. Written as DNA, the CDR3 is TGTGCCAGCTCACCAGCGGCCCACGGCCCCAAAAACATTCAGTACTTC.